Described below is a single TCR beta chain sequence and its context. This entry comes from a study of blood T cell repertoires in COVID-19. Across the whole study: The study drew acute and convalescent COVID-19 samples from the United States, Italy and Spain. The cDNA or gDNA used as material had been derived from T cells, B-cell-depleted T cells, or PBMCs.

Authors' methods: Estimation of nucleated cell counts relied on the amplification of reference gene primers. TCRdb's copy holds only in-frame clones and misses some; the assay was immunoSEQ multiplex PCR. The V and J calls and clone size were taken over from that table, and D and trimming were inferred from the DNA. The sample has a few hundred thousand clones, 87% seen once. Germline-derived CDR1 and CDR2 are SGHAT and FQNNGV. The CDR3 length is 13 residues. Trimming left V 4 bases short and J 7 bases short, with 13 bases between. This TCR derives from a woman under 30 who had recovered from COVID-19. The V call is TRBV11-2, the J call TRBJ1-2, with D possibly matching TRBD1 (6 bases). Specimen: peripheral blood. In DNA form, the CDR3 reads TGTGCCAGCAGCTCCAACAGGGTATTTGGCTACACCTTC. Translated: CASSSNRVFGYTF.